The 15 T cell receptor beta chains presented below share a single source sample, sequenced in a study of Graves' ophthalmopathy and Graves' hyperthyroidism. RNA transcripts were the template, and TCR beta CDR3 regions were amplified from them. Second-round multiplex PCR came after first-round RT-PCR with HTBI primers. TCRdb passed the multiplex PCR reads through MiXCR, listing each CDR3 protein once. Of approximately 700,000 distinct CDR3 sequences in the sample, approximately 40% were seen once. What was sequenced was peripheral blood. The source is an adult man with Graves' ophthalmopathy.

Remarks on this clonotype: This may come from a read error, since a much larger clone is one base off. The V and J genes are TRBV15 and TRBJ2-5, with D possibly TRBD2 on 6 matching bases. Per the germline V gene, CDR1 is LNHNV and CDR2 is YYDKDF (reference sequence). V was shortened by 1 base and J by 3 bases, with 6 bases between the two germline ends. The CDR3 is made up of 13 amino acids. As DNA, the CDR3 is TGTGCCACCAGCAGAGGGGAGGAAGAGACCCAGTACTTC. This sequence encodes CATSRGEEETQYF. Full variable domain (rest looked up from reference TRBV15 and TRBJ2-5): DAMVIQNPRYQVTQFGKPVTLSCSQTLNHNVMYWYQQKSSQAPKLLFHYYDKDFNNEADTPDNFQSRRPNTSFCFLDIRSPGLGDTAMYLCATSRGEEETQYFGPGTRLLVL.

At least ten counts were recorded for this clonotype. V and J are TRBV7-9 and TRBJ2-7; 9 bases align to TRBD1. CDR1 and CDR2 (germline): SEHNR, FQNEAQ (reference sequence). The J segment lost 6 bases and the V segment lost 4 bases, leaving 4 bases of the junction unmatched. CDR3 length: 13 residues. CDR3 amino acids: CASSSGQGREQYF. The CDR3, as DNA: TGTGCCAGCAGCTCGGGACAGGGACGCGAGCAGTACTTC.

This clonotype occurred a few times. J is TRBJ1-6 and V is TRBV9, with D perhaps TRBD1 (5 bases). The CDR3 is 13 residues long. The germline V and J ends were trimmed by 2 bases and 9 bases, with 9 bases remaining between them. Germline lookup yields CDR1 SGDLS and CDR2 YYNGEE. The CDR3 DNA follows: TGTGCCAGCAGCGTTGGGGGGGTTTCACCCCTCCACTTT. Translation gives CASSVGGVSPLHF. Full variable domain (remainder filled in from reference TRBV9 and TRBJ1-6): DSGVTQTPKHLITATGQRVTLRCSPRSGDLSVYWYQQSLDQGLQFLIQYYNGEERAKGNILERFSAQQFPDLHSELNLSSLELGDSALYFCASSVGGVSPLHFGNGTRLTVT.

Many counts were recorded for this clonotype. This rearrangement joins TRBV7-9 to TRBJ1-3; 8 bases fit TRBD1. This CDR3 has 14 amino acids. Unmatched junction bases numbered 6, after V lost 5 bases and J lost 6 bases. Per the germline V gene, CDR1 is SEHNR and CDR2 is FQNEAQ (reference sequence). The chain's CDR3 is CASSTTGEENTIYF. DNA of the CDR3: TGTGCCAGCAGCACGACAGGGGAGGAAAACACCATATATTTT.

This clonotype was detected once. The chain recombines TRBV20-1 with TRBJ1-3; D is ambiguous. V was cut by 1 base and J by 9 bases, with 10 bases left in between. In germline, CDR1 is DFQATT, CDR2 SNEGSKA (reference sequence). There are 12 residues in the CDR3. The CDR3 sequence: CSARVVGSTIYF. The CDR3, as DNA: TGCAGTGCTAGAGTGGTGGGGAGCACCATATATTTT.

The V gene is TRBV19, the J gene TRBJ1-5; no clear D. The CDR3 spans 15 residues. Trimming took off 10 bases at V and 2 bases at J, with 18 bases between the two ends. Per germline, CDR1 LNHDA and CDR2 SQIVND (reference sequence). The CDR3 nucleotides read TGTGCCACCACCGCGGCGTTGGGTGGCAATCAGCCCCAGCATTTT. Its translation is CATTAALGGNQPQHF.

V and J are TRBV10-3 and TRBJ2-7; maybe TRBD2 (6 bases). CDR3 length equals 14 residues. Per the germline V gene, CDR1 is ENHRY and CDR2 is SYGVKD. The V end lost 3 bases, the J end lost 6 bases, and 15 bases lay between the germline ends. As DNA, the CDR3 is TGTGCCATCAGTGATAAATCAGAGGGACTCGAGCAGTACTTC. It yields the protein CAISDKSEGLEQYF.

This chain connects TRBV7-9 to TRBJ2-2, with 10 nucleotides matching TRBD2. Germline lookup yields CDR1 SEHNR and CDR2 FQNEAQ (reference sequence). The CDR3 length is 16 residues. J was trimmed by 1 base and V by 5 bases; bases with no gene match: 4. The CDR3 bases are TGTGCCAGCAGCCGACTAGCGGGCCAGAACACCGGGGAGCTGTTTTTT. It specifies CASSRLAGQNTGELFF.

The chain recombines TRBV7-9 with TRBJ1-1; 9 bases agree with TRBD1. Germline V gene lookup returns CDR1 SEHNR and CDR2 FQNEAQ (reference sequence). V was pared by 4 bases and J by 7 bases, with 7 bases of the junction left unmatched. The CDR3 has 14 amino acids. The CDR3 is CASSSDRGRNEAFF. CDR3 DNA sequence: TGTGCCAGCAGCTCGGACAGGGGTAGGAATGAAGCTTTCTTT. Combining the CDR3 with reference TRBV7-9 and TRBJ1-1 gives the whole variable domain DTGVSQNPRHKITKRGQNVTFRCDPISEHNRLYWYRQTLGQGPEFLTYFQNEAQLEKSRLLSDRFSAERPKGSFSTLEIQRTEQGDSAMYLCASSSDRGRNEAFFGQGTRLTVV.

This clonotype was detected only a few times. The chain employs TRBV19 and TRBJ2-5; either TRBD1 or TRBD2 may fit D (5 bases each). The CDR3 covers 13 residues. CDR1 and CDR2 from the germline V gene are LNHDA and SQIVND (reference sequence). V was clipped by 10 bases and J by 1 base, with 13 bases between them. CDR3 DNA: TGTGCCACCTCGTCCGGGGCCCAAGAGACCCAGTACTTC. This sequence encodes CATSSGAQETQYF.

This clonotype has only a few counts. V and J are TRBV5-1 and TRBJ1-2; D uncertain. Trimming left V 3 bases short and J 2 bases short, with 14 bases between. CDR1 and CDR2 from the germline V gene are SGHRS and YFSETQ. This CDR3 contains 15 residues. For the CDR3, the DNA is TGCGCCAGCAGCTGGAAGGACGGAGACAACTATGGCTACACCTTC. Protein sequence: CASSWKDGDNYGYTF.

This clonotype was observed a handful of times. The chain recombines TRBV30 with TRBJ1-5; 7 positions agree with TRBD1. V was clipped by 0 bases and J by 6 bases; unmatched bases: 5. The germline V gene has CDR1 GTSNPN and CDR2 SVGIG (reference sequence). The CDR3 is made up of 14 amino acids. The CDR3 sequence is CAWSVGRGTQPQHF. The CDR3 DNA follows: TGTGCCTGGAGTGTCGGCAGGGGGACTCAGCCCCAGCATTTT.

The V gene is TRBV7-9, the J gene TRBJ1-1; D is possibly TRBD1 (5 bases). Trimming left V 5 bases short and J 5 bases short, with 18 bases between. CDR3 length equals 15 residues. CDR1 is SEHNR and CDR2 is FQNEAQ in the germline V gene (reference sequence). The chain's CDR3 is CASSPVPAGVTEAFF. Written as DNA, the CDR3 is TGTGCCAGCAGCCCAGTCCCGGCGGGGGTGACTGAAGCTTTCTTT.

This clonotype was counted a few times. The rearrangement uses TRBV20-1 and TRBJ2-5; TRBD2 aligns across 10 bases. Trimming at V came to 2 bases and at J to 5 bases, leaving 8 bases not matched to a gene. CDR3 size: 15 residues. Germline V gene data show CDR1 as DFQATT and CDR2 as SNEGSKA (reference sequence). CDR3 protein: CSARRLAGRGETQYF. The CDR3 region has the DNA TGCAGTGCTAGACGACTAGCGGGCCGGGGGGAGACCCAGTACTTC.

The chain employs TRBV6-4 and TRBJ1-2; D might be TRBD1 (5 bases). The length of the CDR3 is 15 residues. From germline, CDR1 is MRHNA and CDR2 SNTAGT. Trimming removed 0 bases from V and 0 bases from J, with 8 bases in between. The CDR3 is CASSDSGGTNYGYTF. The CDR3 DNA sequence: TGTGCCAGCAGTGACTCGGGGGGAACTAACTATGGCTACACCTTC.